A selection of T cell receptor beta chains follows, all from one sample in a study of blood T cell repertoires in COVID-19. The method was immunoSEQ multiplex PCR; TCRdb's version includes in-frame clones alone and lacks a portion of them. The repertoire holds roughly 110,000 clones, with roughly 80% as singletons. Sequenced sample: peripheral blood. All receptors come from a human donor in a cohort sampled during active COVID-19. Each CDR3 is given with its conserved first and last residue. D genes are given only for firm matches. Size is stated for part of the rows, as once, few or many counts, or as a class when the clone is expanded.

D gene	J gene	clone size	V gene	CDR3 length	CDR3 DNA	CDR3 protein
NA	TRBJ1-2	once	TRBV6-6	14	TGTGCCAGCAGTTGGGGCTCCGAAGACTATGGCTACACCTTC	CASSWGSEDYGYTF
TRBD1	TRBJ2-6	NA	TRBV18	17	TGTGCCAGCTCACCTGGACAGGGCGACTCTGGGGCCAACGTCCTGACTTTC	CASSPGQGDSGANVLTF
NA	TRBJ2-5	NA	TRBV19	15	TGTGCCAGTAGTACCACCGGGACATCGATAGAGACCCAGTACTTC	CASSTTGTSIETQYF
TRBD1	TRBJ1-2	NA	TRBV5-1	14	TGCGCCAGCAGCTTGGATGGACAGGGCAGAGGCTACACCTTC	CASSLDGQGRGYTF
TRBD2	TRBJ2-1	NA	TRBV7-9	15	TGTGCCAGCAGCCGTAGCGGGGGAGCCTACAATGAGCAGTTCTTC	CASSRSGGAYNEQFF
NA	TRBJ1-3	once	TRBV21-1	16	TGTGCCAGCAGCAACCGACACCTCTTCTCTGGAAACACCATATATTTT	CASSNRHLFSGNTIYF
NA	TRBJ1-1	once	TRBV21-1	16	TGTGCCAGCAGCAAAAGAAGAGGGGGTAGTGACACTGAAGCTTTCTTT	CASSKRRGGSDTEAFF
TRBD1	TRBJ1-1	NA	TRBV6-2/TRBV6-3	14	TGTGCCAGCAGTTACGGACAGGTGAACACTGAAGCTTTCTTT	CASSYGQVNTEAFF
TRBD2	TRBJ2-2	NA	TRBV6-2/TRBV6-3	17	TGTGCCAGCAGTTATCCCACTAGCGGGGGATTCACCGGGGAGCTGTTTTTT	CASSYPTSGGFTGELFF
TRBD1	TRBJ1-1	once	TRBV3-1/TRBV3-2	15	TGTGCCAGCAGCCCCACTGGGACAGCGAACACTGAAGCTTTCTTT	CASSPTGTANTEAFF
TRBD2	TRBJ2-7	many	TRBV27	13	TGTGCCAGCAGGGGGGGGTCTTCCTACGAGCAGTACTTC	CASRGGSSYEQYF
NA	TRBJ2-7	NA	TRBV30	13	TGTGCCTGGAGCCGGAGTCTAGTCTACGAGCAGTACTTC	CAWSRSLVYEQYF
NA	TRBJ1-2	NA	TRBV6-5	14	TGTGCCAGTACGCCCAGGGTTGCTAACTATGGCTACACCTTC	CASTPRVANYGYTF
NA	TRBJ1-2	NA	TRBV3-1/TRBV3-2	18	TGTGCCAGCAGCCAAAAATCGTATATTACTCCCGGGGGCTATGGCTACACCTTC	CASSQKSYITPGGYGYTF
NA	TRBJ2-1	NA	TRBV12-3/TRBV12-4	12	TGTGCCAGCACTCTAGTTAGGAATGAGCAGTTCTTC	CASTLVRNEQFF
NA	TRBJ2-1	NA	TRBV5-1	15	TGCGCCAGCAGCTTGGGACTGATGGGTAGAGATGAGCAGTTCTTC	CASSLGLMGRDEQFF
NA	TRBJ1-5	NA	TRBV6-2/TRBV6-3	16	TGTGCCAGCAGTTACTCCCGAGCTTATAGCAATCAGCCCCAGCATTTT	CASSYSRAYSNQPQHF
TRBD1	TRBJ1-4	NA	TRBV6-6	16	TGTGCCAGCAGTTACAGGGGGCCTACAACTAATGAAAAACTGTTTTTT	CASSYRGPTTNEKLFF
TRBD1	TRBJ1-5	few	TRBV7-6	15	TGTGCCAGCAGCTTAGGGGACAGCCGCAATCAGCCCCAGCATTTT	CASSLGDSRNQPQHF
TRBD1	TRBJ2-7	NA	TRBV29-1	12	TGCAGCGTGGGGACAGGGAGTTACGAGCAGTACTTC	CSVGTGSYEQYF
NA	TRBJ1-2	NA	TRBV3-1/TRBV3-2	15	TGTGCCAGCAGCCAAGTCCTACTTCAAGTCCGTGGCTACACCTTC	CASSQVLLQVRGYTF
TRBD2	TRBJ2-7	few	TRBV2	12	TGTGCCAGCATACTAGCGGGAGACGAGCAGTACTTC	CASILAGDEQYF
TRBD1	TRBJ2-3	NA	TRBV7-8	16	TGTGCCAGCAGCTTAGCCCCAGGGGGCATAACAGATACGCAGTATTTT	CASSLAPGGITDTQYF
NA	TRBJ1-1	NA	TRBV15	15	TGTGCCACCAGCTCAACACGCCGTATGAACACTGAAGCTTTCTTT	CATSSTRRMNTEAFF
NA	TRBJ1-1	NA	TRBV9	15	TGTGCCAGCAGCGTAGGGGGGGGCCCGAACACTGAAGCTTTCTTT	CASSVGGGPNTEAFF
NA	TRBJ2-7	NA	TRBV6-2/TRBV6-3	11	TGTGCCAGCAGTCGTACCTACGAGCAGTACTTC	CASSRTYEQYF
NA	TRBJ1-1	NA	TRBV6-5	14	TGTGCCAGCAGTTACGATAGACATCTCACTGAAGCTTTCTTT	CASSYDRHLTEAFF
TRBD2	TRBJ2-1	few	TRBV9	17	TGTGCCAGCAGCGGTACTAGCGGGAGGAGCTCCTACAATGAGCAGTTCTTC	CASSGTSGRSSYNEQFF
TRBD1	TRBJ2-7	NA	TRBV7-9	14	TGTGCCAGCAGCTTGGAGACAGGGGGACACGAGCAGTACTTC	CASSLETGGHEQYF
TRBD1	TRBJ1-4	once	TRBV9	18	TGTGCCAGCAGCGTAGGGGACAGGGCCATTGCAACTAATGAAAAACTGTTTTTT	CASSVGDRAIATNEKLFF
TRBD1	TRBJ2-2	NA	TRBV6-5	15	TGTGCCAGCAGTCAACAGGGGGCGCACACCGGGGAGCTGTTTTTT	CASSQQGAHTGELFF
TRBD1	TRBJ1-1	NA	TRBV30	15	TGTGCCTGGGGGGGACAGGGGTGGGTTAGCACTGAAGCTTTCTTT	CAWGGQGWVSTEAFF
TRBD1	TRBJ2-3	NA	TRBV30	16	TGTGCCTGGAGTCCGGGACAGGGTCGGGGCACAGATACGCAGTATTTT	CAWSPGQGRGTDTQYF
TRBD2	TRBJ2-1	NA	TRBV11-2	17	TGTGCCAGCAGCTTATTAAGCGGGGGGGACCCCTACAATGAGCAGTTCTTC	CASSLLSGGDPYNEQFF
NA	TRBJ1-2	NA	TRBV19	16	TGTGCCAGTAGGGGCTTTGGTCAGGTGGTCTCAAGGGGCTACACCTTC	CASRGFGQVVSRGYTF
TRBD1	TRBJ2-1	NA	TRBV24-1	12	TGTGCCACCAGTCTACAGGGGTATGAGCAGTTCTTC	CATSLQGYEQFF
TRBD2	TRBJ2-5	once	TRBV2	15	TGTGCCAGCAGGCGTGAACGGGGGGGCCAAGAGACCCAGTACTTC	CASRRERGGQETQYF
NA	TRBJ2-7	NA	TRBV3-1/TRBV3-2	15	TGTGCCAGCAGCCAAGTAGGGGGACCGTCCTACGAGCAGTACTTC	CASSQVGGPSYEQYF
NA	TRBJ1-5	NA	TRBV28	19	TGTGCCAGCAGTCCTAGCCCGACAGCGACCAGGGGAAGCAATCAGCCCCAGCATTTT	CASSPSPTATRGSNQPQHF
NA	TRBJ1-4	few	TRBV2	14	TGTGCCAGCAGTGAGTTGACAGCTATCGAAAAACTGTTTTTT	CASSELTAIEKLFF
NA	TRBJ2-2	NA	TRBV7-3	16	TGTGCCAGCAGCTCCCGTAGTCTCTCTAACACCGGGGAGCTGTTTTTT	CASSSRSLSNTGELFF
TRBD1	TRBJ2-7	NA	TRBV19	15	TGTGCCAGTAGTCCAGCAACAGGGGCGCTCTACGAGCAGTACTTC	CASSPATGALYEQYF
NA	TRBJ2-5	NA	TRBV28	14	TGTGCCAGCAACCTTCAGGGTGTTGGGGAGACCCAGTACTTC	CASNLQGVGETQYF
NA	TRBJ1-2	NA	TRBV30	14	TGTGCCTGGCGCGGGGCAAGCAACGACTATGGCTACACCTTC	CAWRGASNDYGYTF
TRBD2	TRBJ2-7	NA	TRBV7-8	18	TGTGCCAGCAGCTTTAGCGGTAGCGGGAGACGCTTTACCTACGAGCAGTACTTC	CASSFSGSGRRFTYEQYF
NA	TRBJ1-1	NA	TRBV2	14	TGTGCCAGCAGAGGGGCGAAGAGGAACACTGAAGCTTTCTTT	CASRGAKRNTEAFF
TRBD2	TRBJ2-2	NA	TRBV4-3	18	TGCGCCAGCAGCCCCCAAAGAGGGACTAGCGGGGATACCGGGGAGCTGTTTTTT	CASSPQRGTSGDTGELFF
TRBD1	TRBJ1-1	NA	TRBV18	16	TGTGCCAGCTCTCCCCGAAATAGACAGGGGGACTCTGAAGCTTTCTTT	CASSPRNRQGDSEAFF
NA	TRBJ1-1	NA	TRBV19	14	TGTGCCAGTAGTATAGCTGGCACCAACACTGAAGCTTTCTTT	CASSIAGTNTEAFF
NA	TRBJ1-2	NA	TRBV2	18	TGTGCCAGCAGTGAAACTGTTAGGCAGGCCCGGGGAGAGTATGGCTACACCTTC	CASSETVRQARGEYGYTF